This T cell receptor beta chain was captured in a study of T cells after yellow fever vaccination. The CDR3 runs 15 residues. From germline, CDR1 is SGHTA and CDR2 FQGNSA. The V gene lost 8 bases and the J gene lost 1 base, with 17 bases spanning the gap. TCRdb re-called the 5' RACE reads through MiXCR, storing one row per CDR3 protein. Here the sample spans about 350,000 distinct CDR3 sequences, roughly 11% being singletons. This chain uses TRBV7-2 with TRBJ1-1; D perhaps matches TRBD1 (6 bases). The clonotype was recovered from a man aged 18 to 30 who received the YFV17D yellow fever vaccine. Sequenced material: PBMCs, taken on the day of the first yellow fever vaccination. The DNA of the CDR3 is TGTGCCAGCCAAGCGGGGGGGGCAAGGAACACTGAAGCTTTCTTT. This codes for CASQAGGARNTEAFF.